This T cell receptor beta chain was sequenced for a study of CXCR3-negative and CXCR3-positive naive CD8 T cells. Findings of the study overall: Cryopreserved PBMCs had partly decreased CXCR3 expression; fresh PBMCs were used in most assays. Naive subsets were similarly diverse, while memory CD8+ repertoires were much less diverse. Similar TRBV-TRBJ usage was seen in naive cells (both CXCR3-negative and CXCR3-positive), but memory cells differed. Naive cells positive for CXCR3 carried more hydrophobic TRB CDR3s than CXCR3-negative ones.

cDNA libraries for TRB were generated by 5' RACE incorporating UMI labels. TCRdb re-called the 5' RACE reads and shows each CDR3 protein once, DNA omitted. Its listing shows about 62,000 distinct CDR3 sequences. In the case of this clonotype: Its target is unknown.

CDR3 length: 15 amino acids. Germline V gene sequence: CDR1 SGHRS, CDR2 YFSETQ. This chain links TRBV5-1 with TRBJ2-3; the D call of TRBD1 rests on TCRdb alone, since no DNA is present to check it. This clonotype was obtained from a human donor in good health. Some clones in this sample may be carry-over from other donors' samples. Sequenced input: naive CXCR3- CD8+ T cells from blood. Subset reported: CD45RO-CCR7+CD27+CD95- naive CD8+ T cells lacking CXCR3 (TNR3-). CDR3 sequence: CASSLEGEITDTQYF.